This T cell receptor (beta chain) derives from a study of cytotoxic CD8 clonotypes in ibrutinib-treated CLL. About the study: The patient breakdown showed more than nine relapsed/refractory and approximately 15 treatment-naive cases, with fewer than 18 IGHV unmutated. Study observations and caveats: Public clonotypes (which were uncommon) either contracted or remained stable on treatment. Whereas clonality rose at ibrutinib response, it declined toward baseline at progression.

This CDR3 contains 13 residues. The V end was cut by 8 bases, the J end by 0 bases, with 10 bases between. CDR1 and CDR2 (germline): LNHDA, SQIVND (reference sequence). Note on this clone: The target antigen is unknown.

Target depth was 1 in 200,000 to 1 in 1 million T cells, about 10x per clonotype. The data were produced by immunoSEQ multiplex PCR, yet TCRdb's version contains in-frame clones alone and is incomplete. Of around 150,000 clones in the sample, nearly 90% were seen once. This sequence joins TRBV19 and TRBJ2-5, with D perhaps matching TRBD2 (6 bases). The sequencing here drew on PBMCs, taken at disease progression, from a patient treated with ibrutinib. This receptor was taken from a human donor with chronic lymphocytic leukemia. As DNA, the CDR3 is TGTGCCAGTGGGGACTCAGACCAAGAGACCCAGTACTTC. Protein: CASGDSDQETQYF.